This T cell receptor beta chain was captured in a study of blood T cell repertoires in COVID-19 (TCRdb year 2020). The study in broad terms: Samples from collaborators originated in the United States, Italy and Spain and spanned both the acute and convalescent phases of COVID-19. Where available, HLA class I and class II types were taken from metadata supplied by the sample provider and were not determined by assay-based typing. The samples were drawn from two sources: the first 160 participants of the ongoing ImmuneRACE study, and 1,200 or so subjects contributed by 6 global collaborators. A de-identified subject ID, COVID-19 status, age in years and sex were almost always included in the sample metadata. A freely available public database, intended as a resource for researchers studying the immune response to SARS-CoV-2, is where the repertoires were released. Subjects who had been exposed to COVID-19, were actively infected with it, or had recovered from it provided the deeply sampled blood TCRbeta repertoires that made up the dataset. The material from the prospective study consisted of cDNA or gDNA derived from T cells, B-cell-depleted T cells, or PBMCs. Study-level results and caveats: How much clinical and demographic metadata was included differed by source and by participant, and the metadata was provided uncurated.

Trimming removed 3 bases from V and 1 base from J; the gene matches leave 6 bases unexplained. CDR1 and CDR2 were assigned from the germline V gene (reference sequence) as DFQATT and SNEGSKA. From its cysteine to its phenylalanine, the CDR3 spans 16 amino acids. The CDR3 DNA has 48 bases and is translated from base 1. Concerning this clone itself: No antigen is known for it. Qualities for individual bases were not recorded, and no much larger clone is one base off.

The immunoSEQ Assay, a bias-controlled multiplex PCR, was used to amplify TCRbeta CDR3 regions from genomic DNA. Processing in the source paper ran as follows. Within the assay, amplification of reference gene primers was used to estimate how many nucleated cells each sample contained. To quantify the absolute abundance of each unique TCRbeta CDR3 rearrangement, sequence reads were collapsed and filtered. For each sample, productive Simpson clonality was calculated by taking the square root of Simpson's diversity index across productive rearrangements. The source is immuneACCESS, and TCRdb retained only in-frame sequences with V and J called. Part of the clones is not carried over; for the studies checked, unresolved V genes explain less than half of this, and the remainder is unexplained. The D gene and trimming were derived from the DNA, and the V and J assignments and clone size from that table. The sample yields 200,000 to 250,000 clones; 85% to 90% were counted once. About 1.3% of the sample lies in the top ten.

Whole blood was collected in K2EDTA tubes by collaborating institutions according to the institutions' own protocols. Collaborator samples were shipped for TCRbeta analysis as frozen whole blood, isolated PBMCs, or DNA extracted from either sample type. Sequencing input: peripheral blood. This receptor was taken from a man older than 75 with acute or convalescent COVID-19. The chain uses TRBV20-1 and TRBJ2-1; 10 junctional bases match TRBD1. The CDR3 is CSASRRTGGSYNEQFF. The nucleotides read TGCAGTGCTAGTCGTCGGACAGGGGGTTCCTACAATGAGCAGTTCTTC.